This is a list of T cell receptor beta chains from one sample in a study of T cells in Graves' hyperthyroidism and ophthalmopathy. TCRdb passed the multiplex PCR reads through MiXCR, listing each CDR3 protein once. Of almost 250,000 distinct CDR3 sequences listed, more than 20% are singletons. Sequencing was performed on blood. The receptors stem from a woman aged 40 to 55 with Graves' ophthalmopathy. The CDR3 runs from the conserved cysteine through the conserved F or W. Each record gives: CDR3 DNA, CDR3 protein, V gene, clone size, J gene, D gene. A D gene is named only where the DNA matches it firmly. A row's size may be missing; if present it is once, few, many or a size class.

DNA: TGTGCCAGCACCTTTTACAGGGGCCACTCCCAAAGAAACACTGAAGCTTTCTTT
CDR3: CASTFYRGHSQRNTEAFF
V: TRBV5-4
size: NA
J: TRBJ1-1
D: TRBD1

DNA: TGTGCCAGCAGTTTGAAAGGTTATTCCTACGAGCAGTACTTC
CDR3: CASSLKGYSYEQYF
V: TRBV27
size: many
J: TRBJ2-7
D: NA

DNA: TGTGCCAGCAGTTTATTGGGACAGTACAATGAGCAGTTCTTC
CDR3: CASSLLGQYNEQFF
V: TRBV12-3/TRBV12-4
size: many
J: TRBJ2-1
D: TRBD1

DNA: TGTGCCAGCAGGGTTAGCAATCAGCCCCAGCATTTT
CDR3: CASRVSNQPQHF
V: TRBV6-2/TRBV6-3
size: many
J: TRBJ1-5
D: NA

DNA: TGTGCCAGCAGTTCGAACGGGGGGACGTTGGAGACCCAGTACTTC
CDR3: CASSSNGGTLETQYF
V: TRBV28
size: many
J: TRBJ2-5
D: TRBD2

DNA: TGTGCCAGCAGTTACACAGAATGGACCGGGGAGCTGTTTTTT
CDR3: CASSYTEWTGELFF
V: TRBV6-5
size: NA
J: TRBJ2-2
D: NA

DNA: TGTGCCAGCTCACCGGACAGGGTCGATGGCTACACCTTC
CDR3: CASSPDRVDGYTF
V: TRBV18
size: many
J: TRBJ1-2
D: TRBD1

DNA: TGTGCCAGCAGCGTAGGGGGGTCTAGCACAGATACGCAGTATTTT
CDR3: CASSVGGSSTDTQYF
V: TRBV28
size: many
J: TRBJ2-3
D: NA

DNA: TGCAGTGCTAGTAGCGGGATCACCTACGAGCAGTACTTC
CDR3: CSASSGITYEQYF
V: TRBV20-1
size: many
J: TRBJ2-7
D: TRBD2

DNA: TGTGCCAGCAGCATAGAGATGACTAACGAGCAGTACTTC
CDR3: CASSIEMTNEQYF
V: TRBV7-9
size: few
J: TRBJ2-7
D: NA

DNA: TGTGCCAGCTCACCGAGACAGGCAGGTCGTCTGAGGAGCAATCAGCCCCAGCATTTT
CDR3: CASSPRQAGRLRSNQPQHF
V: TRBV18
size: many
J: TRBJ1-5
D: NA

DNA: TGTTCGATCGGCAGGGGTAGCGACGAGCAGTACTTC
CDR3: CSIGRGSDEQYF
V: TRBV6-2/TRBV6-3
size: NA
J: TRBJ2-7
D: NA

DNA: TGTGCCAGATTATACAGGGGGCTTTATAGCAATCAGCCCCAGCATTTT
CDR3: CARLYRGLYSNQPQHF
V: TRBV24-1
size: many
J: TRBJ1-5
D: TRBD1

DNA: TGTGCCAGCTCACCGAAGAGGGGAGATCAGCCCCAGCATTTT
CDR3: CASSPKRGDQPQHF
V: TRBV18
size: many
J: TRBJ1-5
D: NA

DNA: TGTGCCAGCAGCGTAGTCGTAGAGTCTACGCAGTATTTT
CDR3: CASSVVVESTQYF
V: TRBV9
size: NA
J: TRBJ2-3
D: NA

DNA: TGTGCCAGTAGTATAGCCGGGCCGGGACTAGCGGTCCAAAAAGCCCACGAGCAGTACTTC
CDR3: CASSIAGPGLAVQKAHEQYF
V: TRBV19
size: many
J: TRBJ2-7
D: TRBD2

DNA: TGTGCCACCAGTGATTTGATGGGGAGGGAGACCGGGGAGCTGTTTTTT
CDR3: CATSDLMGRETGELFF
V: TRBV24-1
size: few
J: TRBJ2-2
D: TRBD2

DNA: TGTGCCAGCAGAAGGATTTACTCCTACAATGAGCAGTTCTTC
CDR3: CASRRIYSYNEQFF
V: TRBV6-2/TRBV6-3
size: once
J: TRBJ2-1
D: NA

DNA: TGCAGTGCTAGAGCCCGGGCCTTGCGGGAGGTACCAAGGGCCCAGTACTTC
CDR3: CSARARALREVPRAQYF
V: TRBV20-1
size: many
J: TRBJ2-5
D: TRBD2

DNA: TGCGCCAGCAGCTTGGCGGGACTAGCGGGAGAATACGAGCAGTACTTC
CDR3: CASSLAGLAGEYEQYF
V: TRBV5-1
size: many
J: TRBJ2-7
D: TRBD2

DNA: TGTGCCAGCAGTGAATGGGGGACAGGGCTGAACACTGAAGCTTTCTTT
CDR3: CASSEWGTGLNTEAFF
V: TRBV25-1
size: NA
J: TRBJ1-1
D: TRBD1

DNA: TGTGCCAGCAGCCAAGCCGGGACTAGCGTGGGCGATACGCAGTATTTT
CDR3: CASSQAGTSVGDTQYF
V: TRBV11-2
size: many
J: TRBJ2-3
D: TRBD2

DNA: TGTGCCACCCGAACCGTCACCGGGGAGCTGTTTTTT
CDR3: CATRTVTGELFF
V: TRBV24-1
size: many
J: TRBJ2-2
D: NA

DNA: TGTGCCAGTAAGACGACTATGAACACTGAAGCTTTCTTT
CDR3: CASKTTMNTEAFF
V: TRBV3-1
size: few
J: TRBJ1-1
D: NA

DNA: TGCAGCATCCGCCGGGGCAGCTCCTACGAGCAGTACTTC
CDR3: CSIRRGSSYEQYF
V: TRBV29-1
size: many
J: TRBJ2-7
D: NA

DNA: TGTGCCAGCAGTTTCTCGTGGACAGGGGCCAACTATGGCTACACCTTC
CDR3: CASSFSWTGANYGYTF
V: TRBV12-3/TRBV12-4
size: NA
J: TRBJ1-2
D: TRBD1

DNA: TGTGCCAGCAGCTTAGCAGGGGCCAGCAATCAGCCCCAGCATTTT
CDR3: CASSLAGASNQPQHF
V: TRBV11-2
size: many
J: TRBJ1-5
D: NA

DNA: TGTGCCAGCAGTTTACTAGGGGGCAACACCGGGGAGCTGTTTTTT
CDR3: CASSLLGGNTGELFF
V: TRBV27
size: many
J: TRBJ2-2
D: TRBD1

DNA: TGTGCCAGCACCCTCAGTGCATCTGATAATGGCTACACCTTC
CDR3: CASTLSASDNGYTF
V: TRBV28
size: many
J: TRBJ1-2
D: NA

DNA: TGTGCCAGCAGTTGGAACCCCTGGAGTGGCTACACCTTC
CDR3: CASSWNPWSGYTF
V: TRBV6-5
size: NA
J: TRBJ1-2
D: NA

DNA: TGTGCCAGCAGACCCAATACAGGGATATCTGGGGCCAACGTCCTGACTTTC
CDR3: CASRPNTGISGANVLTF
V: TRBV12-3/TRBV12-4
size: NA
J: TRBJ2-6
D: NA

DNA: TGTGCCAGCACCCCCCTTTGGGGACAAACGAACACTGAAGCTTTCTTT
CDR3: CASTPLWGQTNTEAFF
V: TRBV11-2
size: NA
J: TRBJ1-1
D: NA

DNA: TGTGCCAGCAGCCGCCCCAGTCTCCGAAACATTCAGTACTTC
CDR3: CASSRPSLRNIQYF
V: TRBV7-2
size: many
J: TRBJ2-4
D: NA

DNA: TGTGCCAGCAGTCAAGGACAGTCTCACTCCTACGAGCAGTACTTC
CDR3: CASSQGQSHSYEQYF
V: TRBV12-3/TRBV12-4
size: once
J: TRBJ2-7
D: NA

DNA: TGTGCCAGCAGTGAGGTGGAGAAAATAGGGGATCCCTACGAGCAGTACTTC
CDR3: CASSEVEKIGDPYEQYF
V: TRBV2
size: few
J: TRBJ2-7
D: NA